This entry concerns a single TCR beta chain. Its specificity is unknown. This sample was included in a study of cytomegalovirus exposure and HLA in healthy donors. Study results and caveats: Reports credit the classifier with highly specific, highly sensitive diagnosis of cytomegalovirus status.

The protocol was immunoSEQ multiplex PCR, while the TCRdb copy is restricted to in-frame clones and leaves out a portion. This table has 180,000 or so clones, approximately 86% appearing once. Source material: PBMCs. The sequence came from a man aged 18 to 30 in good health and CMV-seropositive.

The CDR3: CASSPGLGGNEQFF. The CDR3 DNA follows: TGTGCCAGCAGTCCCGGACTAGGGGGCAATGAGCAGTTCTTC. This rearrangement joins TRBV27 to TRBJ2-1, with D possibly being TRBD2 (7 bases). The CDR3 sequence is 14 residues long. The V end lost 5 bases, the J end lost 6 bases, and 14 bases lay between the germline ends. Germline V gene data show CDR1 as MNHEY and CDR2 as SMNVEV (reference sequence).